This T cell receptor beta chain was documented in a study of blood T cell repertoires in COVID-19. Study as a whole: Samples came from the United States, Italy and Spain, spanning acute and convalescent COVID-19. Sources were T cells, B-cell-depleted T cells, or PBMCs; the material itself was cDNA or gDNA.

Looked up from germline, CDR1 is SGHVS and CDR2 is FQNEAQ. V shed 6 bases and J 5 bases; nucleotides not matched to a gene: 11. This CDR3 is 15 amino acids long. Produced via immunoSEQ multiplex PCR; TCRdb's table is partial and in-frame only. The sample records 150,000 to 200,000 clones, nearly 80% being singletons. Sequenced sample: peripheral blood. The chain links TRBV7-8 to TRBJ2-5; 8 positions agree with TRBD2. The sequence was collected from a woman aged 70-85 years with acute or convalescent COVID-19. The chain's CDR3 is CASSPGGAVWETQYF. In DNA form, the CDR3 reads TGTGCCAGCAGTCCCGGGGGGGCAGTGTGGGAGACCCAGTACTTC.